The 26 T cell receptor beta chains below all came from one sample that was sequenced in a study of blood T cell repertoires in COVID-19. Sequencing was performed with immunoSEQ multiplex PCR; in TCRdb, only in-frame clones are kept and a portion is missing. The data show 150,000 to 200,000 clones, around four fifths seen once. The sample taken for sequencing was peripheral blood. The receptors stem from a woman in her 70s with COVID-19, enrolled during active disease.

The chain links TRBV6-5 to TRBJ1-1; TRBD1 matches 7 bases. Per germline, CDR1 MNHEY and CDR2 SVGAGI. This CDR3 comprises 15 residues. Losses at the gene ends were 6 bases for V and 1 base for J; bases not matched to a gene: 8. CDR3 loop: CASRPGTAQNTEAFF. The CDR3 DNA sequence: TGTGCCAGCAGACCTGGGACAGCTCAGAACACTGAAGCTTTCTTT.

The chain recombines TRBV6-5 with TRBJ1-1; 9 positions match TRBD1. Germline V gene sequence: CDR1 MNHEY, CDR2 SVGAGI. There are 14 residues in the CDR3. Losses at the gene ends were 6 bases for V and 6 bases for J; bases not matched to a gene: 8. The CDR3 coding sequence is TGTGCCAGCAGCCGAACCGGGACAGGGTCTGAAGCTTTCTTT. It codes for CASSRTGTGSEAFF.

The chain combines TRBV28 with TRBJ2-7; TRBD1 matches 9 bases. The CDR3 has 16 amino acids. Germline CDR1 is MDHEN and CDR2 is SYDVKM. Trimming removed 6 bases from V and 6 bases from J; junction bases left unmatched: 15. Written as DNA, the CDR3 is TGTGCCAGCAGCCCCACGATACAGGGGGCCAGGGGCGAGCAGTACGTC. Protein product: CASSPTIQGARGEQYV.

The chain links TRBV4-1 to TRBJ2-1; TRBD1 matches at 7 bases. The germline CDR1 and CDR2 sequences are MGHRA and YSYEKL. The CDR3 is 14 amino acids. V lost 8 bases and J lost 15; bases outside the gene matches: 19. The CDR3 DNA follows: TGCGCCAGCCGACCGCAAGACAGGGCTACTTACCCGTTCTTC. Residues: CASRPQDRATYPFF.

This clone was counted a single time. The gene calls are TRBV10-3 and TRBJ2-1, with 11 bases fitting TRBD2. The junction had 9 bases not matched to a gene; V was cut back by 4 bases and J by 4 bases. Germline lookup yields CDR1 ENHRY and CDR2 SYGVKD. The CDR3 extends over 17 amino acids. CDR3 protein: CAISASGGTSNYNEQFF. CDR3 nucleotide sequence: TGTGCCATCAGTGCTAGCGGGGGGACTTCTAATTACAATGAGCAGTTCTTC.

The CDR3: CASITPGGGANVLTF. The CDR3 DNA follows: TGTGCCAGCATCACGCCTGGCGGTGGGGCCAACGTCCTGACTTTC. The chain uses TRBV2 and TRBJ2-6; D not resolved. Germline values: CDR1 SNHLY, CDR2 FYNNEI. The V end was cut by 7 bases, the J end by 3 bases, with 13 bases between. The CDR3 is made up of 15 amino acids.

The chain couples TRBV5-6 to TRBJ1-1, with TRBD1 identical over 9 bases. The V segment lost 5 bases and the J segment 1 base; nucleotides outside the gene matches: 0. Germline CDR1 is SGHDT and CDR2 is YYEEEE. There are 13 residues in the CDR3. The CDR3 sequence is CASRTGGNTEAFF. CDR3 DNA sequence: TGTGCCAGCAGGACAGGGGGGAACACTGAAGCTTTCTTT.

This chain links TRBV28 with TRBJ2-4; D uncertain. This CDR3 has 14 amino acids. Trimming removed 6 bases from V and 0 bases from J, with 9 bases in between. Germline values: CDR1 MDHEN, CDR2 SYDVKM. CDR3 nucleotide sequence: TGTGCCAGCAGAGATACGGTAGCCAAAAACATTCAGTACTTC. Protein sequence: CASRDTVAKNIQYF.

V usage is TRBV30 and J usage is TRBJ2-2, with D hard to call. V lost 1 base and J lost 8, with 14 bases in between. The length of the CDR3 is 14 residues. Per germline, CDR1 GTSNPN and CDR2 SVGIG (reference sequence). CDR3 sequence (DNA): TGTGCCTGGAGTGGACTCCATGTAGCTGGGGAGCTGTTTTTT. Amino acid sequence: CAWSGLHVAGELFF. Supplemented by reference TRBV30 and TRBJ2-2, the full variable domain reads SQTIHQWPATLVQPVGSPLSLECTVEGTSNPNLYWYRQAAGRGLQLLFYSVGIGQISSEVPQNLSASRPQDRQFILSSKKLLLSDSGFYLCAWSGLHVAGELFFGEGSRLTVL.

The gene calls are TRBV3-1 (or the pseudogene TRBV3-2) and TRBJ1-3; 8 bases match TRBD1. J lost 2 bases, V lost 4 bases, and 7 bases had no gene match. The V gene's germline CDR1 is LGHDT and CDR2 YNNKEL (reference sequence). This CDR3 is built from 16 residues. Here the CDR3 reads CASSPRWTGTGNTIYF. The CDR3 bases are TGTGCCAGCAGCCCTCGATGGACAGGGACTGGAAACACCATATATTTT.

The CDR3 reads CAIRKWGRANRYSYNSPLHF. DNA of the CDR3: TGTGCCATCAGGAAGTGGGGCCGGGCGAACCGTTACTCCTATAATTCACCCCTCCACTTT. The chain employs TRBV10-3 and TRBJ1-6; D possibly corresponds to TRBD1 (5 bases). The CDR3 runs to 20 residues. Trimming pared 6 bases from V and 0 bases from J, leaving 24 bases between. CDR1 is ENHRY and CDR2 is SYGVKD in the germline V gene.

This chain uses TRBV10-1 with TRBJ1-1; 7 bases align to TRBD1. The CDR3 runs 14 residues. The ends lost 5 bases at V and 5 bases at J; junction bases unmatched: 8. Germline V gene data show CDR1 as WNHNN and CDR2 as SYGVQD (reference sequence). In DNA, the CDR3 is TGCGCCAGCAGTACCGGGACAGCGGGTACTGAAGCTTTCTTT. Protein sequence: CASSTGTAGTEAFF.

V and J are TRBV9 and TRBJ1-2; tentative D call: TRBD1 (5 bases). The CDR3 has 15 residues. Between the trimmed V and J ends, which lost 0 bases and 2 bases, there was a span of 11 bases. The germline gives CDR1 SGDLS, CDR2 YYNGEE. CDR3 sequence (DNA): TGTGCCAGCAGCGTAGAGCAGGGATTCAACTATGGCTACACCTTC. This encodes CASSVEQGFNYGYTF.

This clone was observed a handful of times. CDR3 nucleotide sequence: TGTGCCAGCATCAACTACAGGGGCCTAATGAACACTGAAGCTTTCTTT. Its translation: CASINYRGLMNTEAFF. The rearrangement uses TRBV5-6 and TRBJ1-1, with 7 positions matching TRBD1. This CDR3 spans 16 amino acids. CDR1 and CDR2 (germline): SGHDT, YYEEEE. J gave up 0 bases and V 6 bases, and 11 bases lay outside the gene matches. The full variable domain, in which reference TRBV5-6 and TRBJ1-1 provide the parts outside the CDR3, is DAGVTQSPTHLIKTRGQQVTLRCSPKSGHDTVSWYQQALGQGPQFIFQYYEEEERQRGNFPDRFSGHQFPNYSSELNVNALLLGDSALYLCASINYRGLMNTEAFFGQGTRLTVV.

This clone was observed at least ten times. The CDR3 sequence is CASDGNTGELFF. DNA for the CDR3: TGTGCTAGTGACGGGAACACCGGGGAGCTGTTTTTT. The genes are TRBV12-5 and TRBJ2-2; D gene ambiguous. The CDR3 has 12 residues. CDR1 and CDR2 (germline): LGHNT, FRNRAP. Trimming pared 7 bases from V and 1 base from J, leaving 4 bases between.

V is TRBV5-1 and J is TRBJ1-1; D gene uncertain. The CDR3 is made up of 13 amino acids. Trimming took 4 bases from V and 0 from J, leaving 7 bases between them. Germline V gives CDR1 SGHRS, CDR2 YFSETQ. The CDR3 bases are TGCGCCAGCAGCGAGGAGGTGAACACTGAAGCTTTCTTT. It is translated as CASSEEVNTEAFF.

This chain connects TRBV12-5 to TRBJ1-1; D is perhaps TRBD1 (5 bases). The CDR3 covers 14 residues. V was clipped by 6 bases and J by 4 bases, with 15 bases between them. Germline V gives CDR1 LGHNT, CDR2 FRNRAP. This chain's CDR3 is CASGRPQGFTEAFF. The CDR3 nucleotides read TGTGCTAGTGGCCGTCCCCAGGGATTCACTGAAGCTTTCTTT. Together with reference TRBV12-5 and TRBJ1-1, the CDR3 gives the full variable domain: DARVTQTPRHKVTEMGQEVTMRCQPILGHNTVFWYRQTMMQGLELLAYFRNRAPLDDSGMPKDRFSAEMPDATLATLKIQPSEPRDSAVYFCASGRPQGFTEAFFGQGTRLTVV.

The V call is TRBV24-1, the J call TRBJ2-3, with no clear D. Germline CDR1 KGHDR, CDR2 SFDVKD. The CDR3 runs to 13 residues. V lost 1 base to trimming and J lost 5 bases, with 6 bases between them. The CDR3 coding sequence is TGTGCCACCAGTGATTTCCCCCAAGATACGCAGTATTTT. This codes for CATSDFPQDTQYF.

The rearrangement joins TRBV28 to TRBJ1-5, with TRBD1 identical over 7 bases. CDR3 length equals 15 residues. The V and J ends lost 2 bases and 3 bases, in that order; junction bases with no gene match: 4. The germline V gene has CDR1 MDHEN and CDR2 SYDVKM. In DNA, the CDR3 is TGTGCCAGCAGTTTAGCGGGACAGCTCAATCAGCCCCAGCATTTT. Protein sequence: CASSLAGQLNQPQHF. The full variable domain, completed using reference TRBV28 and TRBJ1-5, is DVKVTQSSRYLVKRTGEKVFLECVQDMDHENMFWYRQDPGLGLRLIYFSYDVKMKEKGDIPEGYSVSREKKERFSLILESASTNQTSMYLCASSLAGQLNQPQHFGDGTRLSIL.

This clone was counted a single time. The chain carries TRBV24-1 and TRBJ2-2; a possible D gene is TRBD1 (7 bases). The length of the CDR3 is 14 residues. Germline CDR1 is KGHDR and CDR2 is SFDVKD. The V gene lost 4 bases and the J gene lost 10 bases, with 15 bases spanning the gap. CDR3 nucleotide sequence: TGTGCCACCAGTGACCCGGGGGACAGATCGGAGCTGTTTTTT. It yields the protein CATSDPGDRSELFF.

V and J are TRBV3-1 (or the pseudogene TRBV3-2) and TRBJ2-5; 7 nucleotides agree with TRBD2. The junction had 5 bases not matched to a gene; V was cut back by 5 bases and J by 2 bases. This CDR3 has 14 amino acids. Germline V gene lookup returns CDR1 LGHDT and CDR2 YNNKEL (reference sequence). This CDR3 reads CASSAGTTQETQYF. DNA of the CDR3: TGTGCCAGCAGCGCCGGGACTACACAAGAGACCCAGTACTTC.

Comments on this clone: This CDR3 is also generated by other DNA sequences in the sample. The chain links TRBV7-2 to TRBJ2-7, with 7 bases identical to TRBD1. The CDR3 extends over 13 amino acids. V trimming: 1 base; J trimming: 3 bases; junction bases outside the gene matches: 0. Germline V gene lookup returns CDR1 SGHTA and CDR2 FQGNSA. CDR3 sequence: CASSLDRGYEQYF. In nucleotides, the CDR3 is TGTGCCAGCAGCTTAGACAGGGGCTACGAGCAGTACTTC.

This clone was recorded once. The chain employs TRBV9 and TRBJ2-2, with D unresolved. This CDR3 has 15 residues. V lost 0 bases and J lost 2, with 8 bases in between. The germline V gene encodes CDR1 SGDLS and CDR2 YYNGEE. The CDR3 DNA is TGTGCCAGCAGCGTAGTTAACAGCAACACCGGGGAGCTGTTTTTT. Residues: CASSVVNSNTGELFF.

The CDR3 DNA is TGTGCCAGCAGTGAAGCCCGGACTTTTAATGAAAAACTGTTTTTT. Encoded protein: CASSEARTFNEKLFF. The chain carries TRBV6-1 and TRBJ1-4, with unresolved D. The CDR3 totals 15 residues. V lost 0 bases to trimming and J lost 4 bases, with 9 bases between them. From germline, CDR1 is MNHNS and CDR2 SASEGT.

The CDR3 reads CASSRSGVDNNEQFF. The CDR3 DNA reads TGCGCCAGCAGCAGGTCGGGAGTCGACAACAATGAGCAGTTCTTC. V gene TRBV5-1 combines with J gene TRBJ2-1; a weak D match, TRBD2 (6 bases). Germline CDR1 and CDR2: SGHRS and YFSETQ. The CDR3 extends over 15 amino acids. V was trimmed by 4 bases and J by 5 bases, leaving 16 bases between them.

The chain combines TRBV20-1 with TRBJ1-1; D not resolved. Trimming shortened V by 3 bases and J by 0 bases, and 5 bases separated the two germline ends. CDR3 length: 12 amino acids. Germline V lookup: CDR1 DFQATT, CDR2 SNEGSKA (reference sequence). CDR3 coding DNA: TGCAGTGCTAGTCGGTTGAACACTGAAGCTTTCTTT. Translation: CSASRLNTEAFF.